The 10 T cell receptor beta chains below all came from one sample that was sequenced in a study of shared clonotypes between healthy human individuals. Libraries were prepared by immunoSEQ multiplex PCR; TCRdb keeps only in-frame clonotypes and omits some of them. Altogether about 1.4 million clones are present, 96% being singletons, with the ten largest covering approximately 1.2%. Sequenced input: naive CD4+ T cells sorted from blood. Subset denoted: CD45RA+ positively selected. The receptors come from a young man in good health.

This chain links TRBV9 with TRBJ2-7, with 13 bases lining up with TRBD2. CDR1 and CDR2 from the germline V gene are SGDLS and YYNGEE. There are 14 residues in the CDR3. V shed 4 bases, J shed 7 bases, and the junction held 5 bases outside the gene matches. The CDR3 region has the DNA TGTGCCAGCAGCCGGACTAGCGGGAGTAATGAGCAGTACTTC. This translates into CASSRTSGSNEQYF.

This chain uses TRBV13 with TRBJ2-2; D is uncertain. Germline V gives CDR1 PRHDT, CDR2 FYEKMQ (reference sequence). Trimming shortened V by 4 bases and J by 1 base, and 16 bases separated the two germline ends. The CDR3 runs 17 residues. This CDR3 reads CASSSPLIMLNTGELFF. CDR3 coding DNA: TGTGCCAGCAGCTCCCCCTTAATTATGCTGAACACCGGGGAGCTGTTTTTT.

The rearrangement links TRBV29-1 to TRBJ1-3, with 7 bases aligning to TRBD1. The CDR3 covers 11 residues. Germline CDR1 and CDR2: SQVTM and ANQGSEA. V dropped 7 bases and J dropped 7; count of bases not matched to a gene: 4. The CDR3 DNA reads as TGCAGCGCTTTACAGGGGAACACCATATATTTT. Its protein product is CSALQGNTIYF.

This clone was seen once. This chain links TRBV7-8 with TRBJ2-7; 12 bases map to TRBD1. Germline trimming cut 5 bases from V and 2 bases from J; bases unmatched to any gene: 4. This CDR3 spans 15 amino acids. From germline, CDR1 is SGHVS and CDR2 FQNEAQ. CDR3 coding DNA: TGTGCCAGCAGCACCCGGGACAGGGGGCCCTACGAGCAGTACTTC. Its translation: CASSTRDRGPYEQYF.

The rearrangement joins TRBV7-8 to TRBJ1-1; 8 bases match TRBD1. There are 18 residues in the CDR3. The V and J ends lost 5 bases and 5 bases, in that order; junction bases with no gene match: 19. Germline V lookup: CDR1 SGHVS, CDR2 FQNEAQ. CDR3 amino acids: CASSGRRLTGALGTEAFF. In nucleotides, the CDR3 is TGTGCCAGCAGCGGACGCCGCTTGACAGGGGCTTTAGGGACTGAAGCTTTCTTT.

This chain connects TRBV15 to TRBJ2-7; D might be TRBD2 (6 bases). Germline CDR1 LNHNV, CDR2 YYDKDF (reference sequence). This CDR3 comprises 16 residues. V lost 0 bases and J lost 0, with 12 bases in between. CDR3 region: CATSRDSHGSSYEQYF. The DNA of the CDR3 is TGTGCCACCAGCAGAGATAGTCACGGGAGCTCCTACGAGCAGTACTTC.

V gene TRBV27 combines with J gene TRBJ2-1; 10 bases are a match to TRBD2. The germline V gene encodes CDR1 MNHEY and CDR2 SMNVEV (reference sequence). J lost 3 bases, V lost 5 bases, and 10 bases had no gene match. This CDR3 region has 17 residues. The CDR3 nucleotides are TGTGCCAGCAGTCTCGGTCCTAGCGGGAGTCTCTACAATGAGCAGTTCTTC. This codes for CASSLGPSGSLYNEQFF.

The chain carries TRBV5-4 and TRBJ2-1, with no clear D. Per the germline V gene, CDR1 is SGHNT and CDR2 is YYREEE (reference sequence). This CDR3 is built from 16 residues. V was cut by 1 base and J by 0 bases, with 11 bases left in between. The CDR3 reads CASSLRRQSSYNEQFF. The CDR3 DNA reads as TGTGCCAGCAGCTTGCGGCGACAAAGCTCCTACAATGAGCAGTTCTTC.

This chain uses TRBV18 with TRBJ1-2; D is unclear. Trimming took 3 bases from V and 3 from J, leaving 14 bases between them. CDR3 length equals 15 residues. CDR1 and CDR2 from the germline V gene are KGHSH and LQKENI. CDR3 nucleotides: TGTGCCAGCTCACCCAGGATGGGCCGGGACTATGGCTACACCTTC. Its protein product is CASSPRMGRDYGYTF.

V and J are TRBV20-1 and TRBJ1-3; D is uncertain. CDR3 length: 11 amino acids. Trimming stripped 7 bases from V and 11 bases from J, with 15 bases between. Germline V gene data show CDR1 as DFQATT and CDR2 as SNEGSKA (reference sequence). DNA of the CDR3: TGCAGTGTCTTCGACCGTCCTGCCATATATTTT. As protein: CSVFDRPAIYF.